The 8 T cell receptor beta chains given below trace back to one sample, sequenced in a study of CD8 T cells in ankylosing spondylitis. MiXCR, run by TCRdb on the 5' RACE reads, gives a single entry per CDR3 protein. The table records 310,000 or so distinct CDR3 sequences, roughly 20% of them present only once. The material sequenced was blood, either unsorted or a sorted T cell fraction (not recorded which). These receptors were obtained from a male donor with ankylosing spondylitis or in good health (not recorded which).

This clonotype appeared a few times. The J gene is TRBJ2-4, the V gene TRBV5-1, with D possibly matching TRBD1 (5 bases). Per germline, CDR1 SGHRS and CDR2 YFSETQ. The CDR3 length is 16 residues. V gave up 4 bases and J gave up 8 bases, with 22 bases separating them. The CDR3 DNA is TGCGCCAGCAGCCCCGGGCAGGGTGCGTTGAAACACATTCAGTACTTC. This gives the protein CASSPGQGALKHIQYF.

The V and J genes are TRBV4-1 and TRBJ2-5; D uncertain. CDR1 MGHRA and CDR2 YSYEKL come from the germline V gene. The ends were cut back, 0 bases at V and 1 base at J, with 12 bases in the middle. This CDR3 has 16 amino acids. Here the CDR3 reads CASSQEGYSAQETQYF. CDR3 DNA: TGCGCCAGCAGCCAAGAAGGATACAGCGCCCAAGAGACCCAGTACTTC.

The chain combines TRBV14 with TRBJ2-2; D gene unclear. The CDR3 runs 13 residues. The germline V and J ends were trimmed by 3 bases and 5 bases, with 7 bases remaining between them. The germline V gene encodes CDR1 SGHDN and CDR2 FVKESK. CDR3 amino acids: CASSHDITGELFF. For the CDR3, the DNA is TGTGCCAGCAGCCATGACATAACCGGGGAGCTGTTTTTT.

This clonotype occurred a few times. The DNA for the CDR3 is TGCAGTGCTGGACCAGGGGGAGCTTTCTTT. Protein sequence: CSAGPGGAFF. The gene calls are TRBV20-1 and TRBJ1-1; 7 bases line up with TRBD1. The CDR3 has 10 amino acids. CDR1 DFQATT and CDR2 SNEGSKA come from the germline V gene (reference sequence). Losses at the gene ends were 5 bases for V and 10 bases for J; bases not matched to a gene: 4.

The chain links TRBV6-1 to TRBJ2-2; the D gene is possibly TRBD1 (6 bases). CDR1 and CDR2 from the germline V gene are MNHNS and SASEGT. This CDR3 is built from 15 residues. With 7 bases removed from V and 4 bases from J, the gap between germline ends came to 16 bases. The CDR3 spells CASNKQGGITGELFF. Written as DNA, the CDR3 is TGTGCCAGCAACAAACAGGGTGGTATCACCGGGGAGCTGTTTTTT.

This clonotype was observed a handful of times. The gene calls are TRBV7-9 and TRBJ2-1; 9 nucleotides align to TRBD2. Germline V gene sequence: CDR1 SEHNR, CDR2 FQNEAQ (reference sequence). This CDR3 comprises 15 residues. V lost 4 bases and J lost 8; bases outside the gene matches: 9. The CDR3 DNA follows: TGTGCCAGCAGCTCCTCAGCGGGGGGCCTCGATGAGCAGTTCTTC. Amino acid sequence: CASSSSAGGLDEQFF.

This clonotype was found a few times. In DNA form, the CDR3 reads TGTGCCAGCTCACGAGCGGGGGGGCACAATGAGCAGTTCTTC. This translates into CASSRAGGHNEQFF. V usage is TRBV18 and J usage is TRBJ2-1; 10 nucleotides align to TRBD2. This CDR3 is built from 14 residues. In germline, CDR1 is KGHSH, CDR2 LQKENI. After removal of 4 bases from V and 5 bases from J, the junction contained 2 bases not matched to a gene. Looking up the rest from reference TRBV18 and TRBJ2-1 gives the full variable domain: NAGVMQNPRHLVRRRGQEARLRCSPMKGHSHVYWYRQLPEEGLKFMVYLQKENIIDESGMPKERFSAEFPKEGPSILRIQQVVRGDSAAYFCASSRAGGHNEQFFGPGTRLTVL.

This clonotype was observed a few times. The chain links TRBV28 to TRBJ2-7; 13 nucleotides match TRBD2. This CDR3 is built from 19 residues. From germline, CDR1 is MDHEN and CDR2 SYDVKM. V lost 5 bases to trimming and J lost 3 bases; unmatched junction nucleotides: 16. The CDR3 here is CASSPLIPGTSGNYYEQYV. The CDR3 coding sequence is TGTGCCAGCAGTCCTCTTATCCCAGGGACTAGCGGGAACTACTACGAGCAGTACGTC.